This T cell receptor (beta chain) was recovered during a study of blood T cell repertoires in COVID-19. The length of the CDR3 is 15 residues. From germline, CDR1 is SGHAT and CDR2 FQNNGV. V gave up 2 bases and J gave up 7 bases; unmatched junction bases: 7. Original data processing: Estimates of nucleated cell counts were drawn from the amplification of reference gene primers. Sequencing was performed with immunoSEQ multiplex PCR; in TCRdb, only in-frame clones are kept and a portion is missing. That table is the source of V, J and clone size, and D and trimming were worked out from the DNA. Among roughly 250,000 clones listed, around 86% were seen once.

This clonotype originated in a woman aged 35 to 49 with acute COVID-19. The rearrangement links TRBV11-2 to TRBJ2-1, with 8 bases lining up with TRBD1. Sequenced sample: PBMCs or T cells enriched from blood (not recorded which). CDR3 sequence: CASSLLQGAGNEQFF. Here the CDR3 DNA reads TGTGCCAGCAGCTTACTGCAGGGGGCTGGTAATGAGCAGTTCTTC.